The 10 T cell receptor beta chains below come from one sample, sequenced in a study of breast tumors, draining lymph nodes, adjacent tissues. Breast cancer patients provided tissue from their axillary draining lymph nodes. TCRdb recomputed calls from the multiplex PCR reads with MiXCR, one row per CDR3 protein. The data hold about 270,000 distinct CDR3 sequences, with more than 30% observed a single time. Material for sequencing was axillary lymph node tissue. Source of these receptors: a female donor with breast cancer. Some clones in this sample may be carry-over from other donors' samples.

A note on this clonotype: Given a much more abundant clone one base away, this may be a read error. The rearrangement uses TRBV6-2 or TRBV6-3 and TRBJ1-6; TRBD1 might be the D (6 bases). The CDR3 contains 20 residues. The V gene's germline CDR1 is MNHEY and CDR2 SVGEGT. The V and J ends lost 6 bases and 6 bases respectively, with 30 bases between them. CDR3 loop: CASRFSRVPTPGHGNSPLHF. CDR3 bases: TGTGCCAGCAGGTTCTCTCGTGTACCCACTCCGGGACACGGTAATTCACCCCTCCACTTT.

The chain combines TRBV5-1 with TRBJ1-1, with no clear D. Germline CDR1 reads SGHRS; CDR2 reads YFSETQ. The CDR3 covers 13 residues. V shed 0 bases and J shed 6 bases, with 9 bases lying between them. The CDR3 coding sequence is TGCGCCAGCAGCTTGGGCTTAGGGTCTGAAGCTTTCTTT. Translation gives CASSLGLGSEAFF.

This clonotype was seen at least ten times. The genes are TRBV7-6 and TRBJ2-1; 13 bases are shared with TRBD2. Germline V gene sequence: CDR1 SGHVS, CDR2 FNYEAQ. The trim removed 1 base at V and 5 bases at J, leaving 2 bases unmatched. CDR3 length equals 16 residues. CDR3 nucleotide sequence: TGTGCCAGCAGCTTAGAACTAGCGGGAGGGCACAATGAGCAGTTCTTC. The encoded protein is CASSLELAGGHNEQFF. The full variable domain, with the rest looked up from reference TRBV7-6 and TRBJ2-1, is GAGVSQSPRYKVTKRGQDVALRCDPISGHVSLYWYRQALGQGPEFLTYFNYEAQQDKSGLPNDRFSAERPEGSISTLTIQRTEQRDSAMYRCASSLELAGGHNEQFFGPGTRLTVL.

CDR3 region: CSAGAASGRVGETQYF. DNA for the CDR3: TGCAGTGCTGGCGCGGCTAGCGGGAGAGTCGGAGAGACCCAGTACTTC. The chain has TRBV20-1 and TRBJ2-5; 10 bases are shared with TRBD2. V lost 5 bases, J lost 4 bases, and 13 bases stayed unmatched. Per the germline V gene, CDR1 is DFQATT and CDR2 is SNEGSKA (reference sequence). The CDR3 extends over 16 amino acids.

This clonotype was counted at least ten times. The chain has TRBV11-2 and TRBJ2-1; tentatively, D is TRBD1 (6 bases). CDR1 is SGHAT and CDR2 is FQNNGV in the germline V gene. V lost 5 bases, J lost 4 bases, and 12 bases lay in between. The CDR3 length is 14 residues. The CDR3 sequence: CASSLGRGYNEQFF. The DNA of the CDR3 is TGTGCCAGCAGCCTCGGTAGGGGGTACAATGAGCAGTTCTTC.

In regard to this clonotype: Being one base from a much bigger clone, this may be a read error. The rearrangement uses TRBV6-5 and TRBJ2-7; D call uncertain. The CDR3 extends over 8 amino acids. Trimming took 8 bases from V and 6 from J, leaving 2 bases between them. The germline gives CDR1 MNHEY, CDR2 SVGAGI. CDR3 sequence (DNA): TGTGCCAGCCCCGAGCAGTACTTC. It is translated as CASPEQYF.

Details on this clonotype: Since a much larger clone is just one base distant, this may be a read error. The chain's CDR3 is CASSLHASGDNEQLF. The CDR3 nucleotides are TGTGCCAGCAGCTTACATGCTAGCGGGGACAATGAGCAGCTCTTC. The chain combines TRBV7-9 with TRBJ2-1; 9 bases fit TRBD2. CDR1 and CDR2 (germline): SEHNR, FQNEAQ (reference sequence). The CDR3 loop spans 15 amino acids.

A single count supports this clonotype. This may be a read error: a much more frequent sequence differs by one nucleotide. The CDR3 is CASNQGTIDTQYF. CDR3 bases: TGCGCCAGCAACCAAGGGACTATAGATACGCAGTATTTT. The chain uses TRBV4-1 and TRBJ2-3; 7 bases align to TRBD2. The CDR3 length is 13 residues. In germline, CDR1 is MGHRA, CDR2 YSYEKL.

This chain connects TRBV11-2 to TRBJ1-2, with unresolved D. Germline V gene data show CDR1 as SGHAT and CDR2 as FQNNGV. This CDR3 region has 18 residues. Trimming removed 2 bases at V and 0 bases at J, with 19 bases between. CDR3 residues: CASSLQKQPPQPNYGYTF. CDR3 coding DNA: TGTGCCAGCAGCTTACAGAAACAGCCTCCACAACCTAACTATGGCTACACCTTC. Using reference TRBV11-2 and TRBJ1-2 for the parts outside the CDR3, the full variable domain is EAGVAQSPRYKIIEKRQSVAFWCNPISGHATLYWYQQILGQGPKLLIQFQNNGVVDDSQLPKDRFSAERLKGVDSTLKIQPAKLEDSAVYLCASSLQKQPPQPNYGYTFGSGTRLTVV.

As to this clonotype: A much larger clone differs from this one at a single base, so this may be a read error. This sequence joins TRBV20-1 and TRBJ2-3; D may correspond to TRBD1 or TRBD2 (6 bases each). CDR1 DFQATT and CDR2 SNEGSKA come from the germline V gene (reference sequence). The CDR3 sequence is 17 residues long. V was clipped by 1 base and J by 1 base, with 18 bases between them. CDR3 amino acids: CSARAPVGGGGTDTQYF. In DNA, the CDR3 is TGCAGTGCTAGAGCCCCCGTCGGGGGCGGGGGCACAGATACGCAGTATTTT.